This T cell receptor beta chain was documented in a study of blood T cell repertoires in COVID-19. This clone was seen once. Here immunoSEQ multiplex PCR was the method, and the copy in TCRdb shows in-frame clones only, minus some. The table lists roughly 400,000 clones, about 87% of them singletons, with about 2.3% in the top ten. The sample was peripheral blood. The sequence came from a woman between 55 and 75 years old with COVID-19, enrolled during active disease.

This CDR3 is CASSLAGIAGETQYF. The CDR3 DNA sequence: TGTGCCAGCAGCTTGGCAGGGATAGCGGGAGAGACCCAGTACTTC. The chain uses TRBV5-4 and TRBJ2-5; 7 bases line up with TRBD2. V gave up 0 bases and J gave up 4 bases; unmatched junction bases: 6. The CDR3 is 15 residues long. The germline V gene has CDR1 SGHNT and CDR2 YYREEE (reference sequence).